The 6 T cell receptor beta chains listed next were all sequenced from one sample in a study of cytomegalovirus exposure and HLA in healthy donors. Sequenced by immunoSEQ multiplex PCR; TCRdb stores in-frame clones only, minus some. The data show approximately 56,000 clones, approximately 92% seen once. Material: PBMCs. These receptor sequences come from a man aged 18 to 29 in good health and CMV-seronegative.

The J gene is TRBJ2-7, the V gene TRBV7-6; possible D gene TRBD1, 6 bases. The V end lost 2 bases, the J end lost 5 bases, and 10 bases lay between the germline ends. Looked up from germline, CDR1 is SGHVS and CDR2 is FNYEAQ. The CDR3 loop spans 13 amino acids. The CDR3 loop is CASSLQQGNEQYF. CDR3 bases: TGTGCCAGCAGCTTACAACAGGGAAACGAGCAGTACTTC.

The rearrangement links TRBV9 to TRBJ2-1, with TRBD2 matching over 9 bases. There are 16 residues in the CDR3. Germline lookup yields CDR1 SGDLS and CDR2 YYNGEE. V dropped 1 base and J dropped 2; count of bases not matched to a gene: 4. The CDR3 here is CASSVTSGPTYNEQFF. As DNA, the CDR3 is TGTGCCAGCAGCGTAACTAGCGGGCCGACCTACAATGAGCAGTTCTTC.

The chain recombines TRBV9 with TRBJ2-5; maybe TRBD1 (6 bases). Deletions cut 5 bases from V and 5 bases from J, with 16 bases between. Germline V gene lookup returns CDR1 SGDLS and CDR2 YYNGEE. The CDR3 spans 14 residues. CDR3 sequence reads: CASSGVGALETQYF. The CDR3 nucleotides are TGTGCCAGCAGTGGCGTGGGGGCCCTTGAGACCCAGTACTTC.

This sequence joins TRBV7-9 and TRBJ2-3; 7 bases agree with TRBD2. Germline V gene sequence: CDR1 SEHNR, CDR2 FQNEAQ (reference sequence). The CDR3 is 15 amino acids. J gave up 6 bases and V 1 base, and 7 bases lay outside the gene matches. The CDR3 reads CASSLGRGSTDTQYF. DNA of the CDR3: TGTGCCAGCAGCTTAGGGCGCGGGAGTACGGATACGCAGTATTTT.

The chain employs TRBV4-3 and TRBJ2-1; possible D gene TRBD2, 6 bases. V dropped 0 bases and J dropped 1 base, with 10 bases sitting between them. Germline V CDR1 and CDR2: LGHNA, YSLEER. CDR3 size: 16 residues. As DNA, the CDR3 is TGCGCCAGCAGCCAAGATCTTGGGGGGTCCTACAATGAGCAGTTCTTC. Amino acid sequence: CASSQDLGGSYNEQFF.

The chain joins TRBV27 to TRBJ2-7, with 7 bases lining up with TRBD2. Trimming removed 5 bases from V and 6 bases from J; junction bases left unmatched: 7. The germline V gene encodes CDR1 MNHEY and CDR2 SMNVEV (reference sequence). The CDR3 spans 13 residues. The CDR3 nucleotides are TGTGCCAGCAGTAAGGCGGGAGCTCTCGAGCAGTACTTC. Its protein product is CASSKAGALEQYF.